This passage covers 29 T cell receptor beta chains from one sample sequenced in a study of long-term antiretroviral therapy in people with HIV. An immunoSEQ assay, version v3.0, was performed at survey level. Sequencing used immunoSEQ multiplex PCR; TCRdb keeps in-frame clones, though not all of them. This sample has roughly 40,000 clones; more than 70% occur once, and the top ten carry about 5.7%. Sequenced material: unsorted PBMCs, taken 3.1 years after starting antiretroviral therapy. The receptors were gathered from a woman between 45 and 65 years old with HIV.

V gene TRBV27 combines with J gene TRBJ2-3, with 12 bases identical to TRBD2. Trimming at V came to 6 bases and at J to 2 bases, leaving 9 bases not matched to a gene. CDR1 MNHEY and CDR2 SMNVEV come from the germline V gene (reference sequence). The CDR3 totals 17 residues. The CDR3 DNA is TGTGCCAGCAGGGGTCTTCTAGCGGGGGGGCTCACAGATACGCAGTATTTT. The encoded protein is CASRGLLAGGLTDTQYF.

This clone was picked up a small number of times. The chain is built from TRBV10-3 and TRBJ2-2; 9 bases are shared with TRBD2. Germline loops: CDR1 ENHRY, CDR2 SYGVKD. Unmatched junction bases numbered 6, after V lost 10 bases and J lost 3 bases. The CDR3 is made up of 14 amino acids. CDR3 sequence reads: CATRRTSDTGELFF. The CDR3 DNA sequence: TGTGCCACTCGTAGGACTAGCGACACCGGGGAGCTGTTTTTT.

The rearrangement joins TRBV29-1 to TRBJ2-3; 9 nucleotides align to TRBD2. Germline-derived CDR1 and CDR2 are SQVTM and ANQGSEA. The CDR3 length is 13 residues. The V and J ends lost 3 bases and 3 bases, in that order; junction bases with no gene match: 1. CDR3 residues: CSVETSGTDTQYF. The CDR3 DNA reads as TGCAGCGTTGAGACTAGCGGAACAGATACGCAGTATTTT.

The chain joins TRBV30 to TRBJ1-5; D may be TRBD1 (5 bases). This CDR3 is 15 amino acids long. Germline CDR1 is GTSNPN and CDR2 is SVGIG (reference sequence). V shed 3 bases and J shed 2 bases, with 14 bases lying between them. The CDR3 nucleotides are TGTGCCTGGAGAGAATCAGGGCTGGGCAATCAGCCCCAGCATTTT. Residues: CAWRESGLGNQPQHF.

The chain links TRBV7-6 to TRBJ2-7; no clear D. There are 13 residues in the CDR3. Trimming removed 4 bases from V and 0 bases from J, with 7 bases in between. Per the germline V gene, CDR1 is SGHVS and CDR2 is FNYEAQ. CDR3 DNA: TGTGCCAGCAGCTGGGCAGCCTCCTACGAGCAGTACTTC. It encodes CASSWAASYEQYF. Together with reference TRBV7-6 and TRBJ2-7, the CDR3 gives the full variable domain: GAGVSQSPRYKVTKRGQDVALRCDPISGHVSLYWYRQALGQGPEFLTYFNYEAQQDKSGLPNDRFSAERPEGSISTLTIQRTEQRDSAMYRCASSWAASYEQYFGPGTRLTVT.

The V gene is TRBV2, the J gene TRBJ2-4; a possible D gene is TRBD2 (6 bases). Germline CDR1 and CDR2: SNHLY and FYNNEI. There are 15 residues in the CDR3. Trimming removed 3 bases from V and 1 base from J, with 10 bases in between. CDR3 sequence reads: CASSDASGAKNIQYF. CDR3 nucleotide sequence: TGTGCCAGCAGTGATGCCAGCGGGGCCAAAAACATTCAGTACTTC.

V usage is TRBV7-2 and J usage is TRBJ1-2; tentative D call: TRBD1 (6 bases). Trimming shortened V by 2 bases and J by 3 bases, and 7 bases separated the two germline ends. Per the germline V gene, CDR1 is SGHTA and CDR2 is FQGNSA. The CDR3 consists of 13 residues. CDR3 sequence reads: CASSLNRDYGYTF. The DNA of the CDR3 is TGTGCCAGCAGCTTAAACAGGGACTATGGCTACACCTTC.

The chain employs TRBV27 and TRBJ1-5, with 7 nucleotides matching TRBD1. CDR3 size: 17 residues. V dropped 3 bases and J dropped 1; count of bases not matched to a gene: 9. Looked up from germline, CDR1 is MNHEY and CDR2 is SMNVEV (reference sequence). The CDR3, as DNA: TGTGCCAGCAGTTTCGCGACAGGGAGTATCAGCAATCAGCCCCAGCATTTT. This encodes CASSFATGSISNQPQHF.

This chain links TRBV5-1 with TRBJ2-7; D is uncertain. The germline V and J ends were trimmed by 4 bases and 3 bases, with 11 bases remaining between them. Germline V gene lookup returns CDR1 SGHRS and CDR2 YFSETQ. This CDR3 region has 13 residues. CDR3 amino acids: CASSPGLGYEQYF. The CDR3 nucleotides read TGCGCCAGCAGCCCCGGTCTAGGCTACGAGCAGTACTTC.

This rearrangement joins TRBV30 to TRBJ1-1; TRBD1 might be the D (5 bases). This CDR3 is built from 13 residues. V was shortened by 7 bases and J by 1 base, with 13 bases between the two germline ends. From germline, CDR1 is GTSNPN and CDR2 SVGIG (reference sequence). For the CDR3, the DNA is TGTGCCTTACGGGGGGATGCGAACACTGAAGCTTTCTTT. This codes for CALRGDANTEAFF.

The V and J genes are TRBV25-1 and TRBJ2-2, with a weak D call TRBD2 (5 bases). CDR1 MGHDK and CDR2 SYGVNS come from the germline V gene. Trimming removed 4 bases from V and 3 bases from J, with 9 bases in between. CDR3 length: 14 residues. This chain's CDR3 is CASSGNGDTGELFF. The CDR3 DNA reads as TGTGCCAGCAGTGGGAACGGGGACACCGGGGAGCTGTTTTTT.

This chain joins TRBV5-6 and TRBJ1-1; D uncertain. V lost 0 bases to trimming and J lost 1 base, with 10 bases between them. CDR3 length: 15 residues. Germline V gene lookup returns CDR1 SGHDT and CDR2 YYEEEE. DNA for the CDR3: TGTGCCAGCAGCTTGGCTCCTGACGGGAACACTGAAGCTTTCTTT. Its translation is CASSLAPDGNTEAFF.

The chain is built from TRBV28 and TRBJ1-4; tentatively, D is TRBD1 (5 bases). The CDR3 has 17 residues. Germline V lookup: CDR1 MDHEN, CDR2 SYDVKM. V was trimmed by 10 bases and J by 0 bases, leaving 21 bases between them. The CDR3 loop reads CATSGDSNPATNEKLFF. CDR3 DNA: TGTGCCACCTCCGGGGACTCAAATCCGGCAACTAATGAAAAACTGTTTTTT.

The chain has TRBV29-1 and TRBJ2-5; 15 bases line up with TRBD2. Germline loops: CDR1 SQVTM, CDR2 ANQGSEA. V shed 3 bases, J shed 5 bases, and the junction held 4 bases outside the gene matches. This CDR3 has 15 residues. Here the CDR3 DNA reads TGCAGCGTTGACGCTGGACTAGCGGGGGGGGAGACCCAGTACTTC. This sequence encodes CSVDAGLAGGETQYF.

The chain is built from TRBV19 and TRBJ1-2, with D possibly matching TRBD1 (5 bases). V lost 2 bases to trimming and J lost 3 bases, with 19 bases between them. The CDR3 contains 17 residues. Germline values: CDR1 LNHDA, CDR2 SQIVND (reference sequence). The CDR3 here is CASSISASLDSYYGYTF. CDR3 DNA sequence: TGTGCCAGTAGTATAAGCGCCAGCCTAGACAGCTACTATGGCTACACCTTC.

The chain employs TRBV7-3 and TRBJ2-7, with TRBD1 matching 8 bases. Germline V lookup: CDR1 SGHTA, CDR2 FQGTGA. The CDR3 runs 15 residues. After removal of 4 bases from V and 5 bases from J, the junction contained 10 bases not matched to a gene. The CDR3 region has the DNA TGTGCCAGCAGCTCAAAGGGGACAGGTAACAACGAGCAGTACTTC. Protein sequence: CASSSKGTGNNEQYF.

V gene TRBV6-1 combines with J gene TRBJ2-4; D not certain. V was trimmed by 6 bases and J by 0 bases, leaving 12 bases between them. Germline V CDR1 and CDR2: MNHNS, SASEGT. This CDR3 is built from 15 residues. The chain's CDR3 is CASRPLVLAKNIQYF. In DNA, the CDR3 is TGTGCCAGCAGACCCCTGGTTCTAGCCAAAAACATTCAGTACTTC.

This rearrangement joins TRBV5-4 to TRBJ1-1, with 10 bases matching TRBD1. This CDR3 has 15 amino acids. From germline, CDR1 is SGHNT and CDR2 YYREEE (reference sequence). V lost 7 bases, J lost 0 bases, and 6 bases stayed unmatched. The CDR3 spells CASFGDRGMNTEAFF. DNA for the CDR3: TGTGCCAGCTTCGGGGACAGGGGAATGAACACTGAAGCTTTCTTT.

The rearrangement links TRBV7-3 to TRBJ1-2; tentative D call: TRBD1 (5 bases). Trimming left V 5 bases short and J 8 bases short, with 15 bases between. CDR1 is SGHTA and CDR2 is FQGTGA in the germline V gene. The CDR3 is 13 residues long. CDR3 region: CASSRGQGGGYTF. CDR3 in DNA: TGTGCCAGCAGCCGAGGGCAGGGAGGCGGCTACACCTTC.

This clone was counted only a few times. The chain joins TRBV30 to TRBJ2-2; weak D call: TRBD1 (5 bases). Germline V gene data show CDR1 as GTSNPN and CDR2 as SVGIG (reference sequence). The CDR3 is 15 amino acids. With 2 bases removed from V and 0 bases from J, the gap between germline ends came to 10 bases. CDR3: CAWSLRQPNTGELFF. DNA of the CDR3: TGTGCCTGGAGTTTGAGACAGCCGAACACCGGGGAGCTGTTTTTT.

J is TRBJ1-2 and V is TRBV7-9, with D maybe TRBD1 (5 bases). CDR3 size: 14 residues. Trimming shortened V by 1 base and J by 8 bases, and 14 bases separated the two germline ends. From germline, CDR1 is SEHNR and CDR2 FQNEAQ (reference sequence). CDR3 region: CASSLDPLAGGYTF. The CDR3 DNA sequence: TGTGCCAGCAGCTTAGACCCCCTCGCAGGGGGCTACACCTTC.

This clone has just a few counts. Other DNA variants within this sample encode the same CDR3. The chain has TRBV5-4 and TRBJ1-5; a weak D match, TRBD1 (5 bases). The CDR3 has 13 amino acids. Germline CDR1 SGHNT, CDR2 YYREEE (reference sequence). V shed 4 bases and J shed 5 bases, with 10 bases lying between them. The CDR3 is CASSQGGDQPQHF. CDR3 DNA sequence: TGTGCCAGCAGCCAGGGCGGGGATCAGCCCCAGCATTTT.

The chain links TRBV11-3 to TRBJ1-1; perhaps TRBD1 as D (5 bases). The V gene's germline CDR1 is SGHNT and CDR2 YENEEA. The CDR3 spans 13 residues. V shed 0 bases and J shed 3 bases, with 5 bases lying between them. CDR3: CASSLEGDTEAFF. CDR3 in DNA: TGTGCCAGCAGCTTAGAAGGGGACACTGAAGCTTTCTTT.

The chain couples TRBV7-9 to TRBJ2-4; TRBD2 might be the D (6 bases). Trimming cost V 0 bases and J 3 bases, with 15 bases left between them. This CDR3 comprises 17 residues. Germline-derived CDR1 and CDR2 are SEHNR and FQNEAQ (reference sequence). In DNA, the CDR3 is TGTGCCAGCAGCTTAGCGGGACTTGGGAAGGACAAAAACATTCAGTACTTC. Amino acid sequence: CASSLAGLGKDKNIQYF.

The genes are TRBV4-1 and TRBJ1-4; D ambiguous. Germline loops: CDR1 MGHRA, CDR2 YSYEKL. This CDR3 contains 15 residues. Trimming shortened V by 4 bases and J by 2 bases, and 11 bases separated the two germline ends. The CDR3 nucleotides are TGCGCCAGCAGCCGTCCGGGTGTCACTAATGAAAAACTGTTTTTT. It yields the protein CASSRPGVTNEKLFF.

The V gene is TRBV4-3, the J gene TRBJ1-4, with D perhaps TRBD1 (5 bases). CDR3 length: 17 amino acids. V lost 0 bases to trimming and J lost 8 bases, with 19 bases between them. In germline, CDR1 is LGHNA, CDR2 YSLEER. CDR3 coding DNA: TGCGCCAGCAGCCAAGATAACGGGGTGGGGCTTAGAGAAAAACTGTTTTTT. Translation gives CASSQDNGVGLREKLFF.

This clone was seen just once. One end of the junction fails to match germline, which may point to a read error. The chain is built from TRBV7-7 and TRBJ2-5; TRBD1 matches 7 bases. Germline V gene sequence: CDR1 SSHAT, CDR2 FNYEAQ (reference sequence). The CDR3 covers 14 residues. The CDR3 here is CASSLEGAGETQYF. The DNA of the CDR3 is TGTGCTAGCAGCTTAGAGGGGGCGGGAGAGACCCAGTACTTC.

The V and J genes are TRBV4-3 and TRBJ2-7, with TRBD1 identical over 8 bases. CDR1 and CDR2 from the germline V gene are LGHNA and YSLEER. CDR3 size: 12 residues. The trim removed 1 base at V and 7 bases at J, leaving 0 bases unmatched. Written as DNA, the CDR3 is TGCGCCAGCAGCCAAGGACAGGGGGAGCAGTACTTC. Translated, it gives CASSQGQGEQYF.

This clone ranks as medium-sized (0.01 to 0.1%). The CDR3 sequence: CASSLVLEQETQYF. The CDR3 DNA reads as TGTGCCAGCAGCTTGGTCCTAGAACAAGAGACCCAGTACTTC. The rearrangement joins TRBV5-4 to TRBJ2-5; D gene ambiguous. V was cut by 0 bases and J by 2 bases, with 8 bases left in between. CDR1 is SGHNT, CDR2 YYREEE, per germline (reference sequence). There are 14 residues in the CDR3.